Listed below are T cell receptor beta chains from one sample, sequenced in a study of blood T cell repertoires in COVID-19. This table comes from immunoSEQ multiplex PCR, and its TCRdb copy is limited to in-frame clones, with some not included. The data hold hundreds of thousands of clones, with about 90% observed a single time. Material for sequencing was PBMCs or T cells enriched from blood (not recorded which). The receptors were sampled from a woman younger than 30 with acute COVID-19. Both conserved end residues are part of each CDR3. D genes are given only for firm matches. Clone size, where shown, is once, few, many, or a class for clones that have expanded.

V	D	J	size	DNA	CDR3
TRBV7-8	-	TRBJ1-1	-	TGTGCCAGCAGCCAGACACCGAACACTGAAGCTTTCTTT	CASSQTPNTEAFF
TRBV5-4	-	TRBJ1-1	-	TGTGCCAGCAGCTTGACGGTGAACACTGAAGCTTTCTTT	CASSLTVNTEAFF
TRBV9	-	TRBJ2-1	few	TGTGCCAGCAGCGCAATAGACACCTACAATGAGCAGTTCTTC	CASSAIDTYNEQFF
TRBV2	-	TRBJ2-7	-	TGTGCCAGCACCGGCGGGCGAACCTCCTACGAGCAGTACTTC	CASTGGRTSYEQYF
TRBV7-9	TRBD1	TRBJ2-5	-	TGTGCCAGCAGCTCAAGGACAGGGGGTCAAGAGACCCAGTACTTC	CASSSRTGGQETQYF
TRBV9	-	TRBJ2-7	-	TGTGCCAGCAGCGGGACAGCTCCCAACTACGAGCAGTACTTC	CASSGTAPNYEQYF
TRBV7-8	-	TRBJ2-1	-	TGTGCCAGCGCCTTGGAGGACGCACCCTACAATGAGCAGTTCTTC	CASALEDAPYNEQFF
TRBV7-9	TRBD2	TRBJ2-7	-	TGTGCCAGCAGCTCTGGGACTAGCGGGGGCTACGAGCAGTACTTC	CASSSGTSGGYEQYF
TRBV4-3	TRBD1	TRBJ1-1	once	TGCGCCAGCAGCCGGACAGGGATGAACACTGAAGCTTTCTTT	CASSRTGMNTEAFF
TRBV28	TRBD1	TRBJ2-7	-	TGTGCCAGCAGTTACCCCCCGGCGGGACAGGGGGCCCACGAGCAGTACTTC	CASSYPPAGQGAHEQYF
TRBV7-9	-	TRBJ1-1	-	TGTGCCAGCAGCTTTTCCCTCAAACAGGGCAGGTACACTGAAGCTTTCTTT	CASSFSLKQGRYTEAFF
TRBV3-1/TRBV3-2	TRBD2	TRBJ2-3	-	TGTGCCAGCAGCCTCACGGTGGGCGGGGGGGCAGATACGCAGTATTTT	CASSLTVGGGADTQYF
TRBV9	-	TRBJ2-3	-	TGTGCCAGCAGCGTAGAAGCAGGTGGAAATACGCAGTATTTT	CASSVEAGGNTQYF
TRBV5-4	TRBD1	TRBJ2-7	-	TGTGCCAGCAGCTTAATACGGACAGGGAACGAGCAGTACTTC	CASSLIRTGNEQYF
TRBV18	-	TRBJ1-5	-	TGTGCCAGCTCCCAAGGGGACAACAATCAGCCCCAGCATTTT	CASSQGDNNQPQHF
TRBV12-3/TRBV12-4	TRBD1	TRBJ2-3	-	TGTGCCAGCAGCCCAGGGGGATCAGATACGCAGTATTTT	CASSPGGSDTQYF
TRBV29-1	TRBD1	TRBJ2-5	-	TGCAGCGTTGAGGCGGACAGGGCCTCGGGGACCCAGTACTTC	CSVEADRASGTQYF
TRBV6-5	TRBD1	TRBJ2-7	-	TGTGCCAGCAGTTACTCGGCAGGGGGCTTCGAGCAGTACTTC	CASSYSAGGFEQYF
TRBV12-3/TRBV12-4	-	TRBJ1-2	-	TGTGCCAGCAGTTTCACGGGGGGCTATGGCTACACCTTC	CASSFTGGYGYTF
TRBV6-5	TRBD1	TRBJ1-1	-	TGTGCCAGCGACAGGGTCGGTGGCACTGAAGCTTTCTTT	CASDRVGGTEAFF
TRBV5-1	TRBD2	TRBJ2-3	-	TGCGCCAGCAGCTTGGTGGGGACTAGCGGAAGCACAGATACGCAGTATTTT	CASSLVGTSGSTDTQYF
TRBV5-6	TRBD2	TRBJ2-7	-	TGTGCCAGCAGCTTGCGACTAGCGGCCACCTACGAGCAGTACTTC	CASSLRLAATYEQYF
TRBV28	-	TRBJ1-2	-	TGTGCCAGCAGTTCCCCGGTTGGCTACACCTTC	CASSSPVGYTF
TRBV12-3/TRBV12-4	-	TRBJ2-7	-	TGTGCCAGCAGTTTTGCTGACTATGGCGAGCAGTACTTC	CASSFADYGEQYF
TRBV4-3	TRBD1	TRBJ1-3	-	TGCGCCAGCAGCCAAGATACAGGGGGCTCTGGAAACACCATATATTTT	CASSQDTGGSGNTIYF
TRBV11-2	TRBD1	TRBJ1-4	-	TGTGCCAGCAGCCGGCGACGGGACAGGGGGCGAAATGAAAAACTGTTTTTT	CASSRRRDRGRNEKLFF
TRBV5-4	-	TRBJ2-3	-	TGTGCCAGCAGCTTGGCAGGAGATACGCAGTATTTT	CASSLAGDTQYF
TRBV21-1	-	TRBJ2-5	-	TGTGCCAGCGTTCGGGAGACCCAGTACTTC	CASVRETQYF
TRBV28	-	TRBJ2-2	-	TGTGCCAGCACTTCAGGAGGCGTCGACACCGGGGAGCTGTTTTTT	CASTSGGVDTGELFF
TRBV13	TRBD2	TRBJ2-5	-	TGTGCCAGCAGCAGTGTAGCTGGTCCTAGCGGCCAAGAGACCCAGTACTTC	CASSSVAGPSGQETQYF
TRBV19	TRBD2	TRBJ2-1	-	TGTGCCAGTACGGATAGCGGGTACAATGAGCAGTTCTTC	CASTDSGYNEQFF
TRBV18	TRBD1	TRBJ1-4	-	TGTGCCAGCTCACCAACCGGGACAGGGAATGAAAAACTGTTTTTT	CASSPTGTGNEKLFF
TRBV28	-	TRBJ2-7	-	TGTGCCAGCAGTTTAACTAGCAGCTCCTACGAGCAGTACTTC	CASSLTSSSYEQYF
TRBV3-1/TRBV3-2	-	TRBJ2-7	once	TGTGCCAGCAGCCCCCTTGAGGGGACTCGGTACGAGCAGTACTTC	CASSPLEGTRYEQYF
TRBV27	TRBD1	TRBJ1-2	-	TGTGCCAGCAGTTTGGGACAGGGTAACAACTATGGCTACACCTTC	CASSLGQGNNYGYTF
TRBV21-1	-	TRBJ1-4	once	TGTGCCAGCAGCAAAGTACGGACAGAAGGAAAACTGTTTTTT	CASSKVRTEGKLFF
TRBV28	TRBD2	TRBJ2-1	-	TGTGCCAGCAGAGGGTTAATAGCGGGAGGAAATGAGCAGTTCTTC	CASRGLIAGGNEQFF
TRBV20-1	-	TRBJ2-1	once	TGCAGTGCTAGTCGGCGGGGGCGCTATGAGCAGTTCTTC	CSASRRGRYEQFF
TRBV27	-	TRBJ1-1	once	TGTGCCAGCAGTTACCTTACGGGTAATTCTGGCCCTAGCCCTCTGGGCACTGAAGCTTTCTTT	CASSYLTGNSGPSPLGTEAFF
TRBV7-9	TRBD1	TRBJ1-1	-	TGTGCCAGCAGCCGACAGGGCACTGAAGCTTTCTTT	CASSRQGTEAFF
TRBV5-5	-	TRBJ1-1	-	TGTGCCAGCATTTTTACTGGTACTGAAGCTTTCTTT	CASIFTGTEAFF
TRBV5-4	-	TRBJ1-2	-	TGTGCCAGCAGCTTGACAGGGACCGCCCCCTATGGCTACACCTTC	CASSLTGTAPYGYTF
TRBV27	TRBD1	TRBJ2-7	-	TGTGCCACCAGAGACAGGGTCTACGAGCAGTACTTC	CATRDRVYEQYF
TRBV5-5	-	TRBJ2-3	once	TGTGCCAGCAGCTTGGCAGGTACTAGCACAGATACGCAGTATTTT	CASSLAGTSTDTQYF
TRBV6-5	TRBD2	TRBJ2-3	-	TGTGCCAGCAGTTACTCCGCGGGAGTGGCAGATACGCAGTATTTT	CASSYSAGVADTQYF